This TCR beta chain is from a study of blood T cell repertoires in COVID-19. About the study: Italy, Spain and the United States were the sources of the convalescent and acute COVID-19 samples. The cDNA or gDNA used as material had been derived from T cells, B-cell-depleted T cells, or PBMCs.

In the source study's methods: Researchers report that nucleated cell counts were estimated from reference gene primer amplification. This table comes from immunoSEQ multiplex PCR, and its TCRdb copy is limited to in-frame clones, with some not included. The V and J calls and clone size were taken over from that table, and D and trimming were inferred from the DNA. The sample has 150,000 to 200,000 clones, about four fifths seen once; the top ten hold roughly 13%. CDR1 and CDR2 (germline): LGHDT, YNNKEL (reference sequence). The CDR3 is made up of 16 amino acids. V shed 4 bases and J 5 bases; nucleotides not matched to a gene: 4.

The chain combines TRBV3-1 (or the pseudogene TRBV3-2) with TRBJ2-5; 16 nucleotides agree with TRBD2. Sequencing was performed on peripheral blood. This clonotype was obtained from a woman at least 80 years old with acute or convalescent COVID-19. In DNA, the CDR3 is TGTGCCAGCAGCCCCGGGACTAGCGGGAGGGTTGAGACCCAGTACTTC. Its protein is CASSPGTSGRVETQYF.